Following are 9 T cell receptor beta chains from one sample sequenced in a study of T cells after yellow fever vaccination. TCRdb processed the 5' RACE reads anew with MiXCR; each CDR3 protein has one entry. The data contain 200,000 to 300,000 distinct CDR3 sequences, 6.9% of them singletons. Sequencing used CD4+ T cells sorted from PBMCs, obtained 15 days after the yellow fever booster vaccination. The receptors were gathered from a man between 25 and 39 years old who received the YFV17D yellow fever vaccine.

This chain joins TRBV10-1 and TRBJ2-5; D perhaps matches TRBD1 (6 bases). The ends were cut back, 3 bases at V and 4 bases at J, with 9 bases in the middle. The CDR3 loop spans 13 amino acids. Germline loops: CDR1 WNHNN, CDR2 SYGVQD (reference sequence). In nucleotides, the CDR3 is TGCGCCAGCAGTGATGGACAGCGAGAGACCCAGTACTTC. Translated, it gives CASSDGQRETQYF.

This clonotype was found a few times. The V gene is TRBV4-2, the J gene TRBJ2-5; D possibly corresponds to TRBD2 (6 bases). Germline lookup yields CDR1 LGHNA and CDR2 YNFKEQ. The V end lost 0 bases, the J end lost 4 bases, and 12 bases lay between the germline ends. The CDR3 spans 15 residues. The CDR3 DNA follows: TGTGCCAGCAGCCAAGAATCGCGGGGCCCAGAGACCCAGTACTTC. Its translation is CASSQESRGPETQYF.

In this sample, this clonotype turned up a few times. CDR3 protein: CASSLIVSRGSYNEQFF. Written as DNA, the CDR3 is TGTGCCAGCAGCTTAATTGTTAGCAGAGGGTCCTACAATGAGCAGTTCTTC. The chain couples TRBV11-1 to TRBJ2-1, with D perhaps TRBD2 (5 bases). Germline V gene lookup returns CDR1 SGHAT and CDR2 FQDESV (reference sequence). Trimming cost V 2 bases and J 1 base, with 15 bases left between them. The CDR3 runs 17 residues.

At least ten counts were recorded for this clonotype. The V call is TRBV4-1, the J call TRBJ2-5, with 12 bases lining up with TRBD1. CDR1 MGHRA and CDR2 YSYEKL come from the germline V gene. This CDR3 is 15 amino acids long. J was trimmed by 5 bases and V by 3 bases; bases with no gene match: 4. The DNA of the CDR3 is TGCGCCAGCAGCCAGGGGACAGGGGGCATGGAGACCCAGTACTTC. This codes for CASSQGTGGMETQYF.

Ten or more counts support this clonotype. The rearrangement joins TRBV20-1 to TRBJ1-2, with 9 bases matching TRBD1. CDR1 DFQATT and CDR2 SNEGSKA come from the germline V gene (reference sequence). The ends lost 5 bases at V and 4 bases at J; junction bases unmatched: 8. This CDR3 is 14 amino acids long. In DNA form, the CDR3 reads TGCAGTGCTGGCGGGACAGGGAAGGTCTATGGCTACACCTTC. This codes for CSAGGTGKVYGYTF.

The chain joins TRBV7-9 to TRBJ2-1; tentative D call: TRBD2 (6 bases). With 4 bases removed from V and 3 bases from J, the gap between germline ends came to 10 bases. The CDR3 runs 14 residues. Germline loops: CDR1 SEHNR, CDR2 FQNEAQ (reference sequence). Here the CDR3 DNA reads TGTGCCAGCAGCTCTGCTAGCGTCTACAATGAGCAGTTCTTC. As protein: CASSSASVYNEQFF.

This clonotype was counted many times. The J gene is TRBJ2-3, the V gene TRBV14, with 7 positions matching TRBD2. V lost 3 bases and J lost 2; bases outside the gene matches: 5. Germline CDR1 and CDR2: SGHDN and FVKESK. The CDR3 covers 15 residues. As DNA, the CDR3 is TGTGCCAGCAGCCACCTTAGCGGGCACACAGATACGCAGTATTTT. This translates into CASSHLSGHTDTQYF. Variable domain in full (rest from reference TRBV14 and TRBJ2-3): EAGVTQFPSHSVIEKGQTVTLRCDPISGHDNLYWYRRVMGKEIKFLLHFVKESKQDESGMPNNRFLAERTGGTYSTLKVQPAELEDSGVYFCASSHLSGHTDTQYFGPGTRLTVL.

The chain links TRBV27 to TRBJ1-5; a possible D gene is TRBD1 (5 bases). This CDR3 contains 15 residues. Trimming shortened V by 7 bases and J by 6 bases, and 19 bases separated the two germline ends. Germline CDR1 and CDR2: MNHEY and SMNVEV (reference sequence). The CDR3 region is CASTRGAGQGQPQHF. The CDR3 DNA sequence: TGTGCCAGCACCAGAGGGGCAGGCCAGGGTCAGCCCCAGCATTTT.

This clonotype was seen only a few times. The chain employs TRBV9 and TRBJ1-3; tentative D call: TRBD1 (5 bases). CDR3 size: 14 residues. From germline, CDR1 is SGDLS and CDR2 YYNGEE. V was shortened by 3 bases and J by 4 bases, with 11 bases between the two germline ends. The chain's CDR3 is CASSAGTAGNTIYF. DNA for the CDR3: TGTGCCAGCAGCGCCGGGACTGCAGGAAACACCATATATTTT.